This T cell receptor (beta chain) came from a study of early T cells in non-severe SARS-CoV-2 infection. For the study at large: Sequencing of bulk RNA from unsorted whole blood was done, without chain pairing.

Findings and limits, study-wide: CD4 and private specificities were missed by VDJdb matching, which favored anti-spike CD8 responses.

A few counts support this clonotype. Antigen specificity is unknown. Unique molecular identifiers were attached to individual cDNA molecules. Each CDR3 protein is one row after TCRdb ran MiXCR on the 5' RACE reads. The sample holds tens of thousands of distinct CDR3 sequences, over 12% seen once. The receptor comes from an adult who was a healthcare worker with PCR-confirmed SARS-CoV-2 infection or an uninfected control (not recorded which). Material for sequencing was whole blood.

This chain's CDR3 is CASSEPWQGSNQPQHF. The CDR3 coding sequence is TGTGCCAGCAGTGAACCCTGGCAGGGATCCAATCAGCCCCAGCATTTT. V usage is TRBV6-1 and J usage is TRBJ1-5; weak D call: TRBD1 (5 bases). V gave up 2 bases and J gave up 3 bases, with 14 bases separating them. This CDR3 region has 16 residues. CDR1 is MNHNS, CDR2 SASEGT, per germline.